This T cell receptor beta chain was recorded in a study of STAT5B mutations in CD4+ large granular lymphocyte leukemia (dated by TCRdb to between 2022 and 2023). For the wider study: Among healthy controls, the CDR3 'QG' motif was associated with a particular HLA allele. Flow cytometry on FACSCanto II or FACSVerse confirmed that purified fractions exceeded 95% purity among lymphocytes. The study compared the TCRbeta repertoires of patients with CD4+ T-cell large granular lymphocyte leukemia against those of healthy blood donors.

The paper as a whole reports these results and caveats: Main leukemic clonotypes were private to each patient, although under 30% appeared at low frequency in other patients' non-leukemic repertoires. Enrichment of TRBV06-family usage was observed among the top patient clones (8/27) relative to healthy controls (2/35). Compared with healthy CD4+ repertoires, CD4-sorted patient repertoires appeared more clonal, and this difference remained even after the putative leukemic clones were removed. Data were not HLA-matched; higher clonality in CD4+ versus CD8+ T-LGLL could reflect the relatively small sample size.

Healthy controls were some 35 blood donors whose buffy coats came from the Finnish Red Cross blood service. All TCR-sequenced material derived from peripheral blood: patient blood samples and healthy donor buffy coats. Peripheral blood mononuclear cells were isolated by Ficoll-Hypaque gradient centrifugation. Magnetic purification was used to isolate CD4+ cells from the buffy coats of the healthy controls. The Gentra Puregene Cell and Tissue kit was used for genomic DNA extraction, and quantification was performed on a Qubit 2.0 fluorometer. TCRbeta rearrangements were sequenced from genomic DNA using the immunoSEQ assay at survey resolution. On the authors' methods: In the TCR sequencing data, the smallest productive clonotype frequency that could be detected was 2.59 x 10-5. Only productive TCRbeta rearrangements, meaning sequences that were complete and in-frame, were kept for the analyses. Clonality for each sample was calculated as Simpson clonality in the immunoSEQ Analyzer version 3.0. Based on frequency, clones were grouped as very rare, small, medium, large (1-20%) or hyperexpanded (>20%). Generation probabilities were estimated with OLGA 1.2.3, V-gene circos plots were made with VDJtools, specificities were looked up in VDJdb, and CDR3 motifs were identified with GLIPH. TCRdb carries this immuneACCESS record with in-frame sequences only. Its versions omit some clonotypes, under half of them owing to an unresolved V gene in the studies checked, with the rest unexplained. V, J and clone size were drawn from that table, and D and trimming were deduced from the DNA. The sample includes some 38,000 clones, with more than 70% observed a single time. Of the sample, around 0.5% is held by the ten largest clones.

Reading the germline V gene (reference sequence) gives CDR1 MNHNY and CDR2 SVGAGI. From V the trimming removes 6 bases and from J it removes 2 bases, while the gene matches leave 4 bases of the junction unaccounted for. The CDR3 measures 15 amino acids from cysteine to phenylalanine. Here the CDR3 DNA is all that survives: 45 bases in frame from base 1. As for this clone: Its antigen remains unidentified. Per-base quality was not reported, and no clone a single base away is much larger than it.

The sequence derives from a human donor in good health. Sequencing input: CD4+ T cells from blood buffy coats. The sequence links TRBV6-6 to TRBJ2-3; TRBD2 fits 11 bases in the junction. The CDR3 corresponds to CASRELAGATDTQYF. The nucleotide sequence is TGTGCCAGCAGGGAACTAGCGGGGGCCACAGATACGCAGTATTTT.